This TCR beta chain was observed in a study of T cells in Graves' hyperthyroidism and ophthalmopathy. Patients with ophthalmopathy all had a Clinical Activity Score of at least 3, a NOSPECS grade of at least 4 and duration under 3 months. Fresh peripheral blood, approximately 10 ml, yielded the PBMCs. V lost 0 bases and J 5 bases, leaving 7 bases between the germline ends. Germline values: CDR1 SGHTA, CDR2 FQGNSA. CDR3 length: 13 amino acids. RNA transcripts provided the source from which TCR beta CDR3 regions were amplified. First-round RT-PCR targeting the TCR CDR3 was performed with the HTBI primer set. MiXCR, run by TCRdb on the multiplex PCR reads, gives a single entry per CDR3 protein. The sample consists of roughly 600,000 distinct CDR3 sequences, roughly 15% of them appearing once.

The chain links TRBV7-2 to TRBJ1-1; D is uncertain. Sequenced: blood. This sequence was found in a woman in her forties or fifties with Graves' ophthalmopathy. This chain's CDR3 is CASSLAPKTEAFF. CDR3 coding DNA: TGTGCCAGCAGCTTAGCCCCCAAGACTGAAGCTTTCTTT.